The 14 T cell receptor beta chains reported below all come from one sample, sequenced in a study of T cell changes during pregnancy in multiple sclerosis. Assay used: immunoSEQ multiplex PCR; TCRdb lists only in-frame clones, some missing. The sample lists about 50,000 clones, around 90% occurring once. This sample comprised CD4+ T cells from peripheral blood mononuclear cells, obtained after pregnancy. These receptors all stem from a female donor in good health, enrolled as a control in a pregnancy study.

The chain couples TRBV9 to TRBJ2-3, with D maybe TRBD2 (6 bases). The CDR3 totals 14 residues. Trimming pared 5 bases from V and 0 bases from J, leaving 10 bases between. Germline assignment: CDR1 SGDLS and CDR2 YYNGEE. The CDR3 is CASRGGLSTDTQYF. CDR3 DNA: TGTGCCAGCAGGGGAGGACTTAGCACAGATACGCAGTATTTT.

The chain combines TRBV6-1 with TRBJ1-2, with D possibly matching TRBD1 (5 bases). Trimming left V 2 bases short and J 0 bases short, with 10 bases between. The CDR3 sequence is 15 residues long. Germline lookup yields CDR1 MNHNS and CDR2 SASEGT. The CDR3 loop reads CASSEHGGTNYGYTF. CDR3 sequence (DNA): TGTGCCAGCAGTGAACACGGGGGTACTAACTATGGCTACACCTTC.

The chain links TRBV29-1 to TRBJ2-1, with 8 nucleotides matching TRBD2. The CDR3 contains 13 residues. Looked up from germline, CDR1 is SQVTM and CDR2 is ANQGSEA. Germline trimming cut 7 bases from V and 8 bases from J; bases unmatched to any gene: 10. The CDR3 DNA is TGCAGCGGTCGGGGGGGGGTTTCGGATGAGCAGTTCTTC. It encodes CSGRGGVSDEQFF.

As DNA, the CDR3 is TGTGCCAGCAGTTCTCCCAAAGCGGGGACGAACTACGAGCAGTACTTC. Protein product: CASSSPKAGTNYEQYF. The chain uses TRBV28 and TRBJ2-7; 7 bases are a match to TRBD2. The V gene end was trimmed by 4 bases and the J gene end by 3 bases; junction bases not matched to a gene: 12. The CDR3 runs to 16 residues. The germline V gene has CDR1 MDHEN and CDR2 SYDVKM. The complete variable domain, with remaining parts taken from reference TRBV28 and TRBJ2-7, reads DVKVTQSSRYLVKRTGEKVFLECVQDMDHENMFWYRQDPGLGLRLIYFSYDVKMKEKGDIPEGYSVSREKKERFSLILESASTNQTSMYLCASSSPKAGTNYEQYFGPGTRLTVT.

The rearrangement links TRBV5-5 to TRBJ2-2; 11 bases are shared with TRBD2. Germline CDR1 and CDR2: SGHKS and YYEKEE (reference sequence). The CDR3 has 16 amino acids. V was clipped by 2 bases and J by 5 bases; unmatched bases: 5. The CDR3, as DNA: TGTGCCAGCAGCTTTAGCGGGGGGGCAGGAACCGGGGAGCTGTTTTTT. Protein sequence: CASSFSGGAGTGELFF. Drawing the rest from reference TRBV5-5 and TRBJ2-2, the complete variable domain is DAGVTQSPTHLIKTRGQQVTLRCSPISGHKSVSWYQQVLGQGPQFIFQYYEKEERGRGNFPDRFSARQFPNYSSELNVNALLLGDSALYLCASSFSGGAGTGELFFGEGSRLTVL.

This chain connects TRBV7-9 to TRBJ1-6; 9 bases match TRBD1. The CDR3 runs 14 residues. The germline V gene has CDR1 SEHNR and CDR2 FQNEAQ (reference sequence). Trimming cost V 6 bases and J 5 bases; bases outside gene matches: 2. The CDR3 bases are TGTGCCAGCAGTCGGGACAGGGATAATTCACCCCTCCACTTT. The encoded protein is CASSRDRDNSPLHF. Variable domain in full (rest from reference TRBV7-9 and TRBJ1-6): DTGVSQNPRHKITKRGQNVTFRCDPISEHNRLYWYRQTLGQGPEFLTYFQNEAQLEKSRLLSDRFSAERPKGSFSTLEIQRTEQGDSAMYLCASSRDRDNSPLHFGNGTRLTVT.

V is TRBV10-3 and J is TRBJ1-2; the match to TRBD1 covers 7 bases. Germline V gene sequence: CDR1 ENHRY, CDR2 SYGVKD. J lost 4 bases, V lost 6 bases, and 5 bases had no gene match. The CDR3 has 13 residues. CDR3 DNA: TGTGCCATCAGGGCCACAGGGGCCTATGGCTACACCTTC. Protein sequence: CAIRATGAYGYTF.

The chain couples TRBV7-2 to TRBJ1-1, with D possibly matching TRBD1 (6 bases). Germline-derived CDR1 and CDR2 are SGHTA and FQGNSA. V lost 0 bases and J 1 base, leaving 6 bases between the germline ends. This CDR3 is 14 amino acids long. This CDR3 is CASSLAGGNTEAFF. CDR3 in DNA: TGTGCCAGCAGCTTAGCAGGGGGGAACACTGAAGCTTTCTTT.

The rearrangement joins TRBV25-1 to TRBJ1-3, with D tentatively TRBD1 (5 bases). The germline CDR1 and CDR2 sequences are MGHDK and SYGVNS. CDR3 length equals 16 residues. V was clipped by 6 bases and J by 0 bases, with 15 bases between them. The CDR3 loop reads CASSRRSGGSGNTIYF. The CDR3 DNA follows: TGTGCCAGCAGCAGAAGGTCGGGGGGCTCTGGAAACACCATATATTTT. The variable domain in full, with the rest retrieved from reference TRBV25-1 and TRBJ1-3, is EADIYQTPRYLVIGTGKKITLECSQTMGHDKMYWYQQDPGMELHLIHYSYGVNSTEKGDLSSESTVSRIRTEHFPLTLESARPSHTSQYLCASSRRSGGSGNTIYFGEGSWLTVV.

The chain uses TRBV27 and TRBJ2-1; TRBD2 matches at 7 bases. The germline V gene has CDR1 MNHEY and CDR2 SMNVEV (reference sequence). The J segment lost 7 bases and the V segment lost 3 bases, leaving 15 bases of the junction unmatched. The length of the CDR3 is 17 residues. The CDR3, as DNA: TGTGCCAGCAGTTTTTTCCCCACCCCCAGCGGGACTAATGAGCAGTTCTTC. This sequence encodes CASSFFPTPSGTNEQFF.

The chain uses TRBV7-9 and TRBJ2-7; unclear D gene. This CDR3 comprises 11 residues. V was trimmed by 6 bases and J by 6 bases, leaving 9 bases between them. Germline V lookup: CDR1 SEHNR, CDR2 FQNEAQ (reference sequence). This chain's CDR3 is CASSVSPEQYF. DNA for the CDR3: TGTGCCAGCAGTGTAAGCCCCGAGCAGTACTTC.

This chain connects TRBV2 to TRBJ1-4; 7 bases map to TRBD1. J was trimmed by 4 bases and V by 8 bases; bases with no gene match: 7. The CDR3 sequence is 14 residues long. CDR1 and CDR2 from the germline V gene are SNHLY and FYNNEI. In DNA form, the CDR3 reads TGTGCCAGCCTAGGGGGCAGGGGTAATGAAAAACTGTTTTTT. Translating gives CASLGGRGNEKLFF.

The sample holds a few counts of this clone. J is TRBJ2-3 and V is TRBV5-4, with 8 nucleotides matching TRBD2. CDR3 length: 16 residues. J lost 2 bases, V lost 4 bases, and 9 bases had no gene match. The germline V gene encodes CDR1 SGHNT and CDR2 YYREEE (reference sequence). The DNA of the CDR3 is TGTGCCAGCAGCACGGGACTAGTCTTGAACACAGATACGCAGTATTTT. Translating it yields CASSTGLVLNTDTQYF.

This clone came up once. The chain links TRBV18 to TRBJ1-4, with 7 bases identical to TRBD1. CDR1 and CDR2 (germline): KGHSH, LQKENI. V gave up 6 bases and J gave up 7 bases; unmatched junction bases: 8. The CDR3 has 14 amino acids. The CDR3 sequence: CASSQGQNGEKLFF. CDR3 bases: TGTGCCAGCTCCCAGGGACAGAATGGTGAAAAACTGTTTTTT.